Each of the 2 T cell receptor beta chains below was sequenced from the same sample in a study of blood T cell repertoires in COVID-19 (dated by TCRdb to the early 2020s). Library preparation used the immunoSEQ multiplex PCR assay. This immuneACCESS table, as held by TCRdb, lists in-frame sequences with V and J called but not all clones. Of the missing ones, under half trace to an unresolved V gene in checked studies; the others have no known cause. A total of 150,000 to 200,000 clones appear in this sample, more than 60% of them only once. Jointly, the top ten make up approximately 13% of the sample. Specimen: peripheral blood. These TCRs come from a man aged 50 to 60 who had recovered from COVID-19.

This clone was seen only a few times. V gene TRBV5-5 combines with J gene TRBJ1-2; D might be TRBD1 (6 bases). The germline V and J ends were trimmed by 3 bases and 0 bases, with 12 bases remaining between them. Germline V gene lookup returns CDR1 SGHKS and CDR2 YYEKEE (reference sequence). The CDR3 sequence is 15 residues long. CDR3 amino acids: CASSSMTGANYGYTF. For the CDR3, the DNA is TGTGCCAGCAGCTCGATGACAGGAGCTAACTATGGCTACACCTTC.

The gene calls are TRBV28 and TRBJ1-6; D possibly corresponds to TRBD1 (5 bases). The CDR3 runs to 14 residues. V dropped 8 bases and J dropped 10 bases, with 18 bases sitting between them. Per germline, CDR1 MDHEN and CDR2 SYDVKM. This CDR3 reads CASRVLQGGSPLHF. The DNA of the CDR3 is TGTGCCAGCCGTGTACTTCAGGGTGGGTCACCCCTCCACTTT. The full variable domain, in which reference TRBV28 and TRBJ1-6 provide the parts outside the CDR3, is DVKVTQSSRYLVKRTGEKVFLECVQDMDHENMFWYRQDPGLGLRLIYFSYDVKMKEKGDIPEGYSVSREKKERFSLILESASTNQTSMYLCASRVLQGGSPLHFGNGTRLTVT.